This paragraph reports one T cell receptor (beta chain). TCRdb keeps only in-frame clones here, not all; method: immunoSEQ multiplex PCR. The data contain 450,000 to 600,000 clones, 87% of them singletons. V was cut by 4 bases and J by 3 bases, with 16 bases left in between. Germline V gene sequence: CDR1 SGHRS, CDR2 YFSETQ. The length of the CDR3 is 15 residues. The entry originates in a study of blood T cell repertoires in COVID-19. Study overall: Nucleic acid was either cDNA or gDNA, and it came from T cells, B-cell-depleted T cells, or PBMCs.

The TCR comes from a woman aged 18-29 years who had recovered from COVID-19. The V and J genes are TRBV5-1 and TRBJ1-1; D uncertain. Sequenced sample: PBMCs or T cells enriched from blood (not recorded which). CDR3 in amino acids: CASSLFGGEDTEAFF. The CDR3 DNA sequence: TGCGCCAGCAGCCTATTTGGAGGCGAGGACACTGAAGCTTTCTTT.